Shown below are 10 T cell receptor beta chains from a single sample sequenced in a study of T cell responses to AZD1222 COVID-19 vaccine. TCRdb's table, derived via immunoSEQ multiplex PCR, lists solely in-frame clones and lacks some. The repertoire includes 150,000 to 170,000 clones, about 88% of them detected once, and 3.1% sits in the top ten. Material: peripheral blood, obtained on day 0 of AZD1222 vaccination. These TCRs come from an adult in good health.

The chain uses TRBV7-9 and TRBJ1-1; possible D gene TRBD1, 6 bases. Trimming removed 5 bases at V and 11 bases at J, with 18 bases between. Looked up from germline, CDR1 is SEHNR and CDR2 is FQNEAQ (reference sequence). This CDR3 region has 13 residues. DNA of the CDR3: TGTGCCAGCAGCCCCACGGAAAACAGGGTGGCTTTCTTT. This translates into CASSPTENRVAFF.

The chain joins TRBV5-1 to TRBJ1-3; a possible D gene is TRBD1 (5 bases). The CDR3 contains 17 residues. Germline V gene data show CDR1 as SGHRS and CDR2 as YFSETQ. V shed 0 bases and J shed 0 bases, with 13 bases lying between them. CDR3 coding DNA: TGCGCCAGCAGCTTGGCGGACACTTACAACTCTGGAAACACCATATATTTT. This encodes CASSLADTYNSGNTIYF.

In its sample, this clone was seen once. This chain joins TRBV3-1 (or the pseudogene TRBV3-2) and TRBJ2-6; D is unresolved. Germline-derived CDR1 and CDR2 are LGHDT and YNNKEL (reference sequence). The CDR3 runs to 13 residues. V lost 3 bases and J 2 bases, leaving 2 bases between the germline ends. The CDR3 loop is CASSHAGANVLTF. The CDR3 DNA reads TGTGCCAGCAGCCATGCTGGGGCCAACGTCCTGACTTTC.

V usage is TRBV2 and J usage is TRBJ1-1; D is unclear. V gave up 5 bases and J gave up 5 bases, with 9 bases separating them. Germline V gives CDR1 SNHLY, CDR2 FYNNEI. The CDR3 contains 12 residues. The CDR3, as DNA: TGTGCCAGCAGTTCACAAGGGACTGAAGCTTTCTTT. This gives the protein CASSSQGTEAFF.

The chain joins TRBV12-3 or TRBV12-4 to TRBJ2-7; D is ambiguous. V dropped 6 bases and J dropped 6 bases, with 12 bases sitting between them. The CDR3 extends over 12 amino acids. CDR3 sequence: CASRSSVLEQYF. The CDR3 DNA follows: TGTGCCAGCAGAAGCTCGGTGCTCGAGCAGTACTTC.

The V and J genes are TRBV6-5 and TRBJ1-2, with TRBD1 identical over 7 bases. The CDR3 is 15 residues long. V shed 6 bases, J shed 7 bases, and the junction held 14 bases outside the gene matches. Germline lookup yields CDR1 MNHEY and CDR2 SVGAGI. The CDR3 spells CASSRQGPGAGGYTF. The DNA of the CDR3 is TGTGCCAGCAGCCGACAGGGTCCCGGGGCCGGTGGCTACACCTTC.

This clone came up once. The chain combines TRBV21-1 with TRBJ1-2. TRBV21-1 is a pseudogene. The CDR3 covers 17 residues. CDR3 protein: CASSKGQERGRSYGYTF. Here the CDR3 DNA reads TGTGCCAGCAGCAAAGGACAAGAGAGGGGCCGCTCCTATGGCTACACCTTC.

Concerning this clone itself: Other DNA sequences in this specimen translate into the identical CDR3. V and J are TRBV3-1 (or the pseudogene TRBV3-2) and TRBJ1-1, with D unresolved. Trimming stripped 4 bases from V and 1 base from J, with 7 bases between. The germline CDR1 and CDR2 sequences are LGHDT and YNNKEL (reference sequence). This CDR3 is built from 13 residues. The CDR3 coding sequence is TGTGCCAGCAGCCCGCGACAGAACACTGAAGCTTTCTTT. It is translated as CASSPRQNTEAFF.

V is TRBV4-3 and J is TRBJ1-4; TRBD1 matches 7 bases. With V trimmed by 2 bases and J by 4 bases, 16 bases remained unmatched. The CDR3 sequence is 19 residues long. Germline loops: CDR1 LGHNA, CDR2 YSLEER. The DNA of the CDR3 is TGCGCCAGCAGCCAAAACCATTGGACAGGCGAGGCGAATAATGAAAAACTGTTTTTT. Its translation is CASSQNHWTGEANNEKLFF.

CDR3 amino acids: CASSVVRGGYTF. CDR3 sequence (DNA): TGTGCCAGCAGCGTAGTGAGGGGAGGCTACACCTTC. V and J are TRBV9 and TRBJ1-2, with D possibly matching TRBD1 (5 bases). Germline-derived CDR1 and CDR2 are SGDLS and YYNGEE. The ends were cut back, 0 bases at V and 8 bases at J, with 8 bases in the middle. The CDR3 extends over 12 amino acids.